The next 29 T cell receptor beta chains were all read from a single sample in a study of cytomegalovirus exposure and HLA in healthy donors. The PCR made use of 60 Vbeta and 13 Jbeta primers. Repertoires were generated with immunoSEQ multiplex PCR, while TCRdb's copy carries only in-frame clones and drops some. The sample includes roughly 130,000 clones, 80% of them seen just once. Sequencing was performed on PBMCs. The receptors stem from a man aged 25 to 40 in good health and CMV-seronegative.

This chain connects TRBV25-1 to TRBJ1-4; D perhaps matches TRBD1 (5 bases). V was clipped by 8 bases and J by 11 bases, with 12 bases between them. The CDR3 covers 11 residues. CDR1 and CDR2 (germline): MGHDK, SYGVNS. In nucleotides, the CDR3 is TGTGCCAGCGCCCAGGGCTTGAAACTGTTTTTT. Translation: CASAQGLKLFF. The complete variable domain, with remaining parts taken from reference TRBV25-1 and TRBJ1-4, reads EADIYQTPRYLVIGTGKKITLECSQTMGHDKMYWYQQDPGMELHLIHYSYGVNSTEKGDLSSESTVSRIRTEHFPLTLESARPSHTSQYLCASAQGLKLFFGSGTQLSVL.

The chain recombines TRBV6-5 with TRBJ2-4; D unclear. The ends were cut back, 5 bases at V and 7 bases at J, with 15 bases in the middle. The V gene's germline CDR1 is MNHEY and CDR2 SVGAGI. The CDR3 has 14 residues. Here the CDR3 DNA reads TGTGCCAGCAGTCCTCTCCACTCGAACAACATTCAGTACTTC. Protein product: CASSPLHSNNIQYF.

This clone was seen only a few times. The chain is built from TRBV5-8 and TRBJ1-2; D perhaps matches TRBD1 (5 bases). The V and J ends lost 4 bases and 5 bases respectively, with 15 bases between them. From germline, CDR1 is SGHTS and CDR2 YDEGEE. This CDR3 comprises 14 residues. CDR3 in DNA: TGTGCCAGCAGCCGGGCCGCGGGGGTTTATGGCTACACCTTC. Its protein is CASSRAAGVYGYTF.

This clone has only a few counts. The rearrangement joins TRBV5-4 to TRBJ1-1, with 8 nucleotides matching TRBD1. The CDR3 totals 16 residues. Losses at the gene ends were 4 bases for V and 3 bases for J; bases not matched to a gene: 11. CDR1 and CDR2 from the germline V gene are SGHNT and YYREEE (reference sequence). The CDR3 loop is CASSIAGGGSYTEAFF. In nucleotides, the CDR3 is TGTGCCAGCAGCATAGCAGGGGGCGGCTCGTACACTGAAGCTTTCTTT.

This chain links TRBV7-2 with TRBJ1-2, with no clear D. The CDR3 sequence is 14 residues long. Germline V gives CDR1 SGHTA, CDR2 FQGNSA. V was pared by 0 bases and J by 2 bases, with 7 bases between. CDR3 sequence reads: CASSLARQNYGYTF. CDR3 nucleotides: TGTGCCAGCAGCTTAGCAAGACAAAACTATGGCTACACCTTC.

J is TRBJ2-3 and V is TRBV29-1, with TRBD2 identical over 8 bases. Losses at the gene ends were 4 bases for V and 1 base for J; bases not matched to a gene: 10. Germline values: CDR1 SQVTM, CDR2 ANQGSEA. The CDR3 is made up of 16 amino acids. The CDR3 is CSVVGGAGVGTDTQYF. The DNA for the CDR3 is TGCAGCGTTGTCGGAGGAGCGGGGGTTGGCACAGATACGCAGTATTTT.

The chain employs TRBV19 and TRBJ2-5; a possible D gene is TRBD2 (5 bases). Trimming removed 5 bases at V and 3 bases at J, with 7 bases between. This CDR3 has 12 amino acids. CDR1 and CDR2 from the germline V gene are LNHDA and SQIVND (reference sequence). The CDR3 region is CASSAEEETQYF. As DNA, the CDR3 is TGTGCCAGTAGTGCGGAGGAAGAGACCCAGTACTTC.

The chain joins TRBV30 to TRBJ1-4; D is undetermined. V was clipped by 0 bases and J by 3 bases, with 8 bases between them. The CDR3 length is 14 residues. CDR1 is GTSNPN and CDR2 is SVGIG in the germline V gene (reference sequence). Written as DNA, the CDR3 is TGTGCCTGGAGTGTGCGGCGGGCTAATGAAAAACTGTTTTTT. Protein product: CAWSVRRANEKLFF.

This chain uses TRBV9 with TRBJ2-3, with D unresolved. The CDR3 length is 13 residues. CDR1 is SGDLS, CDR2 YYNGEE, per germline. V was trimmed by 0 bases and J by 2 bases, leaving 4 bases between them. CDR3 residues: CASSVGVTDTQYF. In nucleotides, the CDR3 is TGTGCCAGCAGCGTAGGAGTCACAGATACGCAGTATTTT.

This clone was detected only once. J is TRBJ2-5 and V is TRBV5-1; D gene ambiguous. Trimming left V 1 base short and J 1 base short, with 11 bases between. Germline CDR1 and CDR2: SGHRS and YFSETQ. The CDR3 totals 15 residues. CDR3 sequence reads: CASSLLFYSQETQYF. Written as DNA, the CDR3 is TGCGCCAGCAGCTTGCTTTTTTACAGCCAAGAGACCCAGTACTTC.

V and J are TRBV4-3 and TRBJ2-7, with TRBD1 identical over 8 bases. The J segment lost 0 bases and the V segment lost 2 bases, leaving 9 bases of the junction unmatched. Germline CDR1 is LGHNA and CDR2 is YSLEER. CDR3 length: 17 residues. In DNA, the CDR3 is TGCGCCAGCAGCCAATACTCCGGGACAGGCAGCTCCTACGAGCAGTACTTC. Protein: CASSQYSGTGSSYEQYF.

CDR3 nucleotides: TGTGCCAGTAAAACTGAGGGCGGGGAGCTGTTTTTT. Translating it yields CASKTEGGELFF. The V and J genes are TRBV2 and TRBJ2-2, with a weak D call TRBD2 (5 bases). This CDR3 comprises 12 residues. The germline CDR1 and CDR2 sequences are SNHLY and FYNNEI. Trimming removed 9 bases from V and 7 bases from J, with 12 bases in between.

The rearrangement links TRBV18 to TRBJ1-4; D uncertain. The CDR3 loop spans 13 amino acids. Deletions cut 5 bases from V and 3 bases from J, with 7 bases between. Germline assignment: CDR1 KGHSH and CDR2 LQKENI. CDR3 sequence (DNA): TGTGCCAGCTCATCAGATCCTAATGAAAAACTGTTTTTT. This encodes CASSSDPNEKLFF. Full variable domain (rest looked up from reference TRBV18 and TRBJ1-4): NAGVMQNPRHLVRRRGQEARLRCSPMKGHSHVYWYRQLPEEGLKFMVYLQKENIIDESGMPKERFSAEFPKEGPSILRIQQVVRGDSAAYFCASSSDPNEKLFFGSGTQLSVL.

The gene calls are TRBV5-1 and TRBJ2-3, with D tentatively TRBD1 (5 bases). V lost 1 base and J 1 base, leaving 10 bases between the germline ends. This CDR3 contains 15 residues. Germline CDR1 SGHRS, CDR2 YFSETQ. CDR3 sequence reads: CASSLPQGGTDTQYF. The DNA of the CDR3 is TGCGCCAGCAGCTTGCCGCAGGGCGGCACAGATACGCAGTATTTT.

The genes are TRBV11-2 and TRBJ1-5; 12 bases line up with TRBD1. This CDR3 is built from 15 residues. The ends lost 5 bases at V and 6 bases at J; junction bases unmatched: 5. Germline-derived CDR1 and CDR2 are SGHAT and FQNNGV. In nucleotides, the CDR3 is TGTGCCAGCAGCCCAGGGACAGGGGGCGTTCAGCCCCAGCATTTT. This encodes CASSPGTGGVQPQHF.

This sequence joins TRBV6-5 and TRBJ1-4, with a possible D match to TRBD1 (5 bases). The CDR3 totals 15 residues. V shed 0 bases and J shed 4 bases, with 9 bases lying between them. CDR1 is MNHEY and CDR2 is SVGAGI in the germline V gene. In DNA form, the CDR3 reads TGTGCCAGCAGTTACTCGACAGCCTTTAATGAAAAACTGTTTTTT. Translated, it gives CASSYSTAFNEKLFF.

V gene TRBV5-5 combines with J gene TRBJ2-3; 13 nucleotides match TRBD2. Per the germline V gene, CDR1 is SGHKS and CDR2 is YYEKEE (reference sequence). CDR3 length equals 16 residues. J lost 3 bases, V lost 2 bases, and 3 bases had no gene match. As DNA, the CDR3 is TGTGCCAGCAGCTTAGAACTAGCGGGAGGGACAGATACGCAGTATTTT. Protein sequence: CASSLELAGGTDTQYF.

The J gene is TRBJ2-1, the V gene TRBV29-1; TRBD1 is a possible D gene (5 bases). V shed 1 base and J shed 7 bases, with 8 bases lying between them. The CDR3 length is 12 residues. Germline V gene data show CDR1 as SQVTM and CDR2 as ANQGSEA. The CDR3 region has the DNA TGCAGCGTTGAAGGTGGGGCGAATGAGCAGTTCTTC. It codes for CSVEGGANEQFF.

This clone was seen a single time. The chain joins TRBV7-2 to TRBJ2-7, with D possibly matching TRBD2 (5 bases). Germline V gene sequence: CDR1 SGHTA, CDR2 FQGNSA. This CDR3 has 17 amino acids. Trimming left V 5 bases short and J 5 bases short, with 25 bases between. The CDR3 nucleotides are TGTGCCAGCAGCCCTGAGGGCAGGTCCGTGGGGTTACACGAGCAGTACTTC. Translated, it gives CASSPEGRSVGLHEQYF.

Notes on this clone: The same CDR3 can be traced to other DNA sequences in this sample. V and J are TRBV4-1 and TRBJ1-6; D not resolved. Trimming took off 0 bases at V and 9 bases at J, with 9 bases between the two ends. CDR1 MGHRA and CDR2 YSYEKL come from the germline V gene. The CDR3 runs 14 residues. This CDR3 reads CASSQDLALSPLHF. The CDR3 DNA reads as TGCGCCAGCAGCCAAGATCTAGCCCTTTCACCCCTCCACTTT.

In its sample, this clone was seen a few times. The chain combines TRBV6-1 with TRBJ1-1; 8 bases fit TRBD1. The ends lost 4 bases at V and 4 bases at J; junction bases unmatched: 11. The length of the CDR3 is 16 residues. Germline loops: CDR1 MNHNS, CDR2 SASEGT. CDR3 coding DNA: TGTGCCAGCAGTGGTAACAGGGGGAAATGGTCCACTGAAGCTTTCTTT. This sequence encodes CASSGNRGKWSTEAFF.

The gene calls are TRBV21-1 and TRBJ1-2. TRBV21-1 is an annotated pseudogene. The CDR3 has 16 amino acids. CDR3 sequence (DNA): TGTGCCAGCAGCAAGGTCCCCCAGTCCGGCGGCTATGGCTACACCTTC. This sequence encodes CASSKVPQSGGYGYTF.

V gene TRBV2 combines with J gene TRBJ1-4; D not resolved. CDR1 is SNHLY and CDR2 is FYNNEI in the germline V gene. This CDR3 spans 13 amino acids. With 7 bases removed from V and 8 bases from J, the gap between germline ends came to 14 bases. The CDR3 loop reads CASNQVRAEKLFF. In DNA form, the CDR3 reads TGTGCCAGCAATCAGGTCCGTGCCGAAAAACTGTTTTTT.

The rearrangement joins TRBV5-1 to TRBJ1-2; 7 nucleotides align to TRBD1. The CDR3 length is 12 residues. The V and J ends lost 4 bases and 8 bases, in that order; junction bases with no gene match: 5. CDR1 and CDR2 from the germline V gene are SGHRS and YFSETQ. Here the CDR3 DNA reads TGCGCCAGCAGCATAACAGGGGACGGCTACACCTTC. It translates to CASSITGDGYTF.

The rearrangement uses TRBV2 and TRBJ1-1; 8 nucleotides line up with TRBD1. CDR3 length: 14 amino acids. Trimming removed 5 bases from V and 1 base from J; junction bases left unmatched: 3. The germline V gene encodes CDR1 SNHLY and CDR2 FYNNEI. This chain's CDR3 is CASSWDRRNTEAFF. DNA of the CDR3: TGTGCCAGCAGTTGGGACAGGAGGAACACTGAAGCTTTCTTT.

The genes are TRBV2 and TRBJ1-1; TRBD1 might be the D (5 bases). The CDR3 is made up of 15 amino acids. The germline V and J ends were trimmed by 2 bases and 11 bases, with 21 bases remaining between them. The germline gives CDR1 SNHLY, CDR2 FYNNEI. CDR3: CASSESNTRTLGAFF. In nucleotides, the CDR3 is TGTGCCAGCAGTGAATCCAATACACGGACATTGGGTGCTTTCTTT.

The chain couples TRBV2 to TRBJ2-7; tentative D call: TRBD1 (5 bases). Trimming removed 3 bases from V and 2 bases from J, with 17 bases in between. Germline V gene lookup returns CDR1 SNHLY and CDR2 FYNNEI. This CDR3 spans 16 amino acids. CDR3 region: CASSDPDSIRTYEQYF. The CDR3 DNA reads as TGTGCCAGCAGTGATCCCGACAGTATCCGGACCTACGAGCAGTACTTC.

The gene calls are TRBV11-2 and TRBJ2-3, with 11 positions matching TRBD2. CDR1 SGHAT and CDR2 FQNNGV come from the germline V gene. V shed 4 bases, J shed 5 bases, and the junction held 8 bases outside the gene matches. The CDR3 contains 16 residues. The DNA for the CDR3 is TGTGCCAGCAGCTCACAACTAGCGGGGGTGCAAGATACGCAGTATTTT. Translated, it gives CASSSQLAGVQDTQYF.

This clone is a singleton in its sample. The chain couples TRBV5-4 to TRBJ2-3; TRBD2 aligns across 7 bases. This CDR3 is 14 amino acids long. V shed 2 bases, J shed 1 base, and the junction held 1 base outside the gene matches. Germline loops: CDR1 SGHNT, CDR2 YYREEE (reference sequence). In nucleotides, the CDR3 is TGTGCCAGCAGCTTACGGGAGGGCACAGATACGCAGTATTTT. Translation gives CASSLREGTDTQYF.